This T cell receptor (beta chain) was profiled in a study of Graves' ophthalmopathy and Graves' hyperthyroidism. On the study more broadly: Over 18 months of follow-up, stable hyperthyroidism required that no ophthalmopathy appear.

Study results and limitations: Blood also harbored most expanded thyroid clonotypes above 0.001 frequency. From stable hyperthyroidism, ophthalmopathy was separated by a 13-signature model with 85% to 90% sensitivity and 80% to 82% specificity.

Researchers took RNA transcripts and amplified TCR beta CDR3 regions from them. RT-PCR was first run with HTBI primers, then multiplex PCR in a second round. TCRdb processed the multiplex PCR reads anew with MiXCR; each CDR3 protein has one entry. In the table there are more than 1,000,000 distinct CDR3 sequences, roughly two fifths of which are singletons. Concerning this clonotype: Antigen specificity is unknown.

The length of the CDR3 is 15 residues. CDR1 SGHDT and CDR2 YYEEEE come from the germline V gene. V gave up 0 bases and J gave up 3 bases, with 13 bases separating them. The gene calls are TRBV5-6 and TRBJ2-7; D possibly corresponds to TRBD2 (6 bases). The sequence came from an adult man with Graves' hyperthyroidism. Sequenced material: peripheral blood or thyroid tissue (not recorded which). CDR3 nucleotide sequence: TGTGCCAGCAGCTTGGGCGGGGAACGATTCTACGAGCAGTACTTC. Its translation: CASSLGGERFYEQYF.